A single sample gave rise to the 3 T cell receptor beta chains below, sequenced in a study of Ad26.COV2.S vaccination and SARS-CoV-2 variants. Sequencing used immunoSEQ multiplex PCR; TCRdb keeps in-frame clones, though not all of them. The sample has roughly 300,000 clones, 88% seen once. Treatment defined: 15 to 20 received Ad26.COV2.S at low or high dose, single or two shots; five or six received placebo; per-sample allocation not given. The samples were gathered on day 63 after the first injection of vaccine or placebo. This specimen was peripheral blood, taken in a trial of Ad26.COV2.S vaccine versus placebo. These receptors originate from a person between 18 and 59 years old who received the Ad26.COV2.S COVID-19 vaccine or a placebo.

The chain links TRBV7-2 to TRBJ2-2, with 9 bases fitting TRBD1. The germline gives CDR1 SGHTA, CDR2 FQGNSA. V shed 9 bases and J 4 bases; nucleotides not matched to a gene: 6. The CDR3 loop spans 14 amino acids. The CDR3 here is CASTTGGFTGELFF. CDR3 in DNA: TGTGCCAGTACTACAGGGGGCTTCACCGGGGAGCTGTTTTTT.

The rearrangement links TRBV7-9 to TRBJ1-5; D uncertain. Germline V CDR1 and CDR2: SEHNR, FQNEAQ (reference sequence). CDR3 length: 13 amino acids. Trimming shortened V by 1 base and J by 4 bases, and 5 bases separated the two germline ends. CDR3 bases: TGTGCCAGCAGCTTAGGGCAGAATCAGCCCCAGCATTTT. The encoded protein is CASSLGQNQPQHF.

In its sample, this clone was seen once. This sequence joins TRBV4-2 and TRBJ1-5; 9 nucleotides align to TRBD1. Trimming took 0 bases from V and 5 from J; bases not matched to a gene: 14. This CDR3 has 19 residues. Germline CDR1 and CDR2: LGHNA and YNFKEQ. CDR3 bases: TGTGCCAGCAGCCAAGAGCGGACAGGGGAAGAGGAGGGGGATCAGCCCCAGCATTTT. Translated, it gives CASSQERTGEEEGDQPQHF.